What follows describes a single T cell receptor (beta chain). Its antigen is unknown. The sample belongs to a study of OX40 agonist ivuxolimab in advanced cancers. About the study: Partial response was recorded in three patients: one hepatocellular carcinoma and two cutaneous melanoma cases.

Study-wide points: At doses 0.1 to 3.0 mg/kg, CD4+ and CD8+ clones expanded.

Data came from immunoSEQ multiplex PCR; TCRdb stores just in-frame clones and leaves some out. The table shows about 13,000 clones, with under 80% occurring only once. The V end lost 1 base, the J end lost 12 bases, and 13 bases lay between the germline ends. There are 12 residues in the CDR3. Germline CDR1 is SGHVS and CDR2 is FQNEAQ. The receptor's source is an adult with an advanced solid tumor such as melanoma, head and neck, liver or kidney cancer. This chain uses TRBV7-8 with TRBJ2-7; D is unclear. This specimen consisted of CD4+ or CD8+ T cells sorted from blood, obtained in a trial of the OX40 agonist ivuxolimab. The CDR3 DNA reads TGTGCCAGCAGCTTAGATGAAGGAGCAGCGTACTTC. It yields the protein CASSLDEGAAYF. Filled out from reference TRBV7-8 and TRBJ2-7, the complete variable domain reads GAGVSQSPRYKVAKRGQDVALRCDPISGHVSLFWYQQALGQGPEFLTYFQNEAQLDKSGLPSDRFFAERPEGSVSTLKIQRTQQEDSAVYLCASSLDEGAAYFGPGTRLTVT.